This is a list of T cell receptor beta chains from one sample in a study of control samples from healthy donors and cancer patients. Sequencing was performed with immunoSEQ multiplex PCR; in TCRdb, only in-frame clones are kept and a portion is missing. Of 95,000 to 100,000 clones in the sample, around 89% were seen once. The sample consisted of blood. The receptors were sampled from a man between 25 and 39 years old in good health. CDR3s include the opening cysteine and the closing phenylalanine or tryptophan. A D gene is named only where the DNA matches it firmly. Rows give clone size only sometimes, using once, few, many, or a class for an expanded clone.

v_call,d_call,clone_size,j_call,cdr3_aa,cdr3_nt
TRBV3-1/TRBV3-2,.,.,TRBJ1-1,CASSHPGGQAFF,TGTGCCAGCAGCCATCCCGGGGGCCAAGCTTTCTTT
TRBV24-1,TRBD1,once,TRBJ2-7,CATSDTGTGDHEQYF,TGTGCCACCAGTGATACCGGGACAGGGGACCACGAGCAGTACTTC
TRBV4-1,TRBD2,.,TRBJ2-7,CASSHPGTSPEQYF,TGCGCCAGCAGCCATCCCGGGACTAGCCCCGAGCAGTACTTC
TRBV30,.,.,TRBJ1-4,CAWSTLGEKLFF,TGTGCCTGGAGTACCCTCGGTGAAAAACTGTTTTTT
TRBV19,.,.,TRBJ1-5,CASSARGGYYSNQPQHF,TGTGCCAGTAGTGCTCGAGGGGGGTACTATAGCAATCAGCCCCAGCATTTT
TRBV6-5,TRBD1,.,TRBJ2-3,CASRRQGAGADTQYF,TGTGCCAGCAGACGACAGGGGGCGGGTGCAGATACGCAGTATTTT
TRBV29-1,.,.,TRBJ2-1,CSVARGSYNEQFF,TGCAGCGTTGCGAGGGGTTCCTACAATGAGCAGTTCTTC
TRBV9,.,.,TRBJ1-6,CASSAGLSPNSPLHF,TGTGCCAGCAGCGCCGGCCTCAGCCCTAATTCACCCCTCCACTTT
TRBV24-1,TRBD1,.,TRBJ2-3,CATSAGQTDTQYF,TGTGCCACCAGTGCGGGACAGACAGATACGCAGTATTTT
TRBV5-6,TRBD2,.,TRBJ2-3,CASSWAVAGRASAGDTQYF,TGTGCCAGCAGCTGGGCCGTAGCGGGTCGGGCTTCGGCAGGCGATACGCAGTATTTT
TRBV15,.,.,TRBJ1-1,CATSRYGQKNTEAFF,TGTGCCACCAGCAGATACGGACAGAAGAACACTGAAGCTTTCTTT
TRBV5-1,TRBD2,.,TRBJ2-1,CASRRGAGVDEQFF,TGCGCCAGCAGGAGAGGGGCGGGGGTCGATGAGCAGTTCTTC
TRBV6-5,TRBD2,few,TRBJ2-2,CASKRLADTGELFF,TGTGCCAGCAAGAGACTAGCGGACACCGGGGAGCTGTTTTTT
TRBV5-5,.,.,TRBJ2-3,CASSAHTGTDTQYF,TGTGCCAGCAGCGCGCACACCGGCACAGATACGCAGTATTTT
TRBV6-8,TRBD2,.,TRBJ2-1,CASSRNSGSIRNEQFF,TGTGCCAGCAGCCGTAATAGCGGGAGTATACGGAATGAGCAGTTCTTC
TRBV9,TRBD2,many,TRBJ2-3,CASSVAGRATQYF,TGTGCCAGCAGCGTAGCAGGGAGGGCTACGCAGTATTTT
TRBV25-1,.,.,TRBJ1-1,CASSEPGPNTEAFF,TGTGCCAGCAGTGAACCGGGGCCGAACACTGAAGCTTTCTTT
TRBV7-9,.,.,TRBJ2-5,CASSLGGGSPGETQYF,TGTGCCAGCAGCTTAGGGGGCGGAAGTCCGGGAGAGACCCAGTACTTC
TRBV24-1,.,.,TRBJ1-2,CATSDTDEVWGYTF,TGTGCCACCAGTGACACCGACGAGGTCTGGGGCTACACCTTC
TRBV25-1,.,.,TRBJ1-4,CASSEYVTNEKLFF,TGTGCCAGCAGTGAATACGTAACTAATGAAAAACTGTTTTTT
TRBV7-8,TRBD2,few,TRBJ2-1,CASSPRLALNNEQFF,TGTGCCAGCAGCCCCCGACTAGCACTCAACAATGAGCAGTTCTTC
TRBV4-2,TRBD1,once,TRBJ1-2,CASSQGQGAFYGYTF,TGTGCCAGCAGCCAGGGACAGGGGGCCTTCTATGGCTACACCTTC
TRBV12-3/TRBV12-4,.,.,TRBJ1-2,CASSLGSARGYTF,TGTGCCAGCAGTTTAGGGTCAGCTAGGGGCTACACCTTC
TRBV5-1,.,.,TRBJ2-2,CASSLSPGELFF,TGCGCCAGCAGCTTGAGCCCCGGGGAGCTGTTTTTT
TRBV5-1,TRBD2,few,TRBJ2-7,CASSRGLAGETYEQYF,TGCGCCAGCAGCCGGGGACTAGCGGGTGAAACCTACGAGCAGTACTTC
TRBV6-1,.,.,TRBJ1-4,CASSELETVDEKLFF,TGTGCCAGCAGTGAACTGGAGACAGTTGATGAAAAACTGTTTTTT
TRBV30,.,.,TRBJ1-5,CAWSADGDSNQPQHF,TGTGCCTGGAGTGCGGACGGGGATAGCAATCAGCCCCAGCATTTT
TRBV29-1,.,once,TRBJ1-2,CSVGGGENNYGYTF,TGCAGCGTTGGAGGGGGTGAGAATAACTATGGCTACACCTTC
TRBV30,.,once,TRBJ1-4,CAWNRGSNEKLFF,TGTGCCTGGAATCGGGGATCTAATGAAAAACTGTTTTTT
TRBV2,.,.,TRBJ1-2,CASTRGDRDRLNYGYTF,TGTGCCAGCACTCGAGGGGACCGCGACCGTCTTAACTATGGCTACACCTTC
TRBV5-4,TRBD2,.,TRBJ2-1,CASSSGLAAYNEQFF,TGTGCCAGCAGCTCGGGACTAGCGGCCTACAATGAGCAGTTCTTC
TRBV7-2,TRBD1,.,TRBJ1-2,CASPPGTVSPFYGYTF,TGTGCCAGCCCTCCCGGGACAGTATCCCCCTTCTATGGCTACACCTTC
TRBV6-5,.,.,TRBJ1-1,CASSGMGGNTEAFF,TGTGCCAGCAGCGGGATGGGGGGGAACACTGAAGCTTTCTTT
TRBV10-3,.,.,TRBJ2-7,CAIGSGTSQTYEQYF,TGTGCCATCGGGTCGGGGACTTCCCAGACCTACGAGCAGTACTTC
TRBV27,.,few,TRBJ1-5,CASSLDRTDQPQHF,TGTGCCAGCAGTTTAGACCGGACTGATCAGCCCCAGCATTTT
TRBV25-1,TRBD1,.,TRBJ1-5,CASSGRDSTNQPQHF,TGTGCCAGCAGTGGGAGGGACAGCACTAATCAGCCCCAGCATTTT
TRBV21-1,.,.,TRBJ2-7,CASSGPWQRNKYEQYF,TGTGCCAGCAGCGGACCTTGGCAGCGGAACAAGTACGAGCAGTACTTC
TRBV6-6,.,.,TRBJ2-7,CASSYSGTNYEQYF,TGTGCCAGCAGTTATTCCGGGACAAACTACGAGCAGTACTTC
TRBV5-4,.,.,TRBJ1-2,CASSFTGKANYGYTF,TGTGCCAGCAGCTTTACAGGGAAAGCTAACTATGGCTACACCTTC
TRBV5-1,TRBD2,.,TRBJ2-2,CASRLAPNTGELFF,TGCGCCAGCAGACTAGCGCCGAACACCGGGGAGCTGTTTTTT
TRBV5-1,.,.,TRBJ2-3,CASSLGTRGDDTQYF,TGCGCCAGCAGCTTGGGGACTAGGGGGGACGATACGCAGTATTTT